The 25 T cell receptor beta chains given below trace back to one sample, sequenced in a study of cytomegalovirus exposure and HLA in healthy donors. The PCR contained 60 Vbeta and 13 Jbeta primers. Generated by immunoSEQ multiplex PCR, the TCRdb table keeps only in-frame clones and is missing some. The data contain some 150,000 clones, 75% to 85% of them singletons. Sequencing used PBMCs. These receptors originate from a man aged 50 to 59 in good health and CMV-seronegative.

The rearrangement uses TRBV12-5 and TRBJ1-5, with 7 nucleotides matching TRBD1. This CDR3 comprises 14 residues. Trimming removed 5 bases from V and 2 bases from J; junction bases left unmatched: 3. Germline V gene sequence: CDR1 LGHNT, CDR2 FRNRAP. The CDR3 nucleotides are TGTGCTAGTGGTGGAGGGACAGGCAATCAGCCCCAGCATTTT. Amino acid sequence: CASGGGTGNQPQHF.

V and J are TRBV27 and TRBJ1-2, with D hard to call. Germline V gene data show CDR1 as MNHEY and CDR2 as SMNVEV (reference sequence). This CDR3 comprises 13 residues. V was trimmed by 9 bases and J by 3 bases, leaving 14 bases between them. DNA of the CDR3: TGTGCCAGTCGACGCCGGGAGGACTATGGCTACACCTTC. Its translation is CASRRREDYGYTF.

The CDR3 reads CATRRDRDTDTQYF. CDR3 DNA: TGTGCCACCCGACGGGACAGGGATACAGATACGCAGTATTTT. This rearrangement joins TRBV7-2 to TRBJ2-3; TRBD1 matches 9 bases. Germline values: CDR1 SGHTA, CDR2 FQGNSA. The V gene end was trimmed by 10 bases and the J gene end by 3 bases; junction bases not matched to a gene: 8. The CDR3 is 14 residues long.

The genes are TRBV5-1 and TRBJ1-6; TRBD1 agrees at 10 bases. Germline lookup yields CDR1 SGHRS and CDR2 YFSETQ. The CDR3 is 17 residues long. The ends lost 0 bases at V and 5 bases at J; junction bases unmatched: 5. The CDR3 is CASSLDWTGGNNSPLHF. The CDR3 coding sequence is TGCGCCAGCAGCTTGGATTGGACAGGGGGAAATAATTCACCCCTCCACTTT.

This clone has a handful of counts. This chain uses TRBV18 with TRBJ2-1, with 7 positions matching TRBD2. This CDR3 region has 20 residues. V trimming: 5 bases; J trimming: 0 bases; junction bases outside the gene matches: 19. Germline V gives CDR1 KGHSH, CDR2 LQKENI. CDR3 sequence reads: CASSSTLGTTLMSSYNEQFF. The CDR3 coding sequence is TGTGCCAGCTCATCAACCCTTGGGACTACATTGATGAGCTCCTACAATGAGCAGTTCTTC. The full variable domain, its missing parts supplied by reference TRBV18 and TRBJ2-1, is NAGVMQNPRHLVRRRGQEARLRCSPMKGHSHVYWYRQLPEEGLKFMVYLQKENIIDESGMPKERFSAEFPKEGPSILRIQQVVRGDSAAYFCASSSTLGTTLMSSYNEQFFGPGTRLTVL.

The chain joins TRBV6-5 to TRBJ1-2; D is ambiguous. Germline CDR1 MNHEY, CDR2 SVGAGI. There are 14 residues in the CDR3. V was clipped by 2 bases and J by 9 bases, with 16 bases between them. The CDR3 region has the DNA TGTGCCAGCAGTTACGCGAATTCCGGACTTAGCTACACCTTC. Amino acid sequence: CASSYANSGLSYTF.

J is TRBJ2-1 and V is TRBV5-4; TRBD2 agrees at 7 bases. The germline CDR1 and CDR2 sequences are SGHNT and YYREEE (reference sequence). This CDR3 is built from 13 residues. J lost 7 bases, V lost 0 bases, and 1 base had no gene match. In DNA form, the CDR3 reads TGTGCCAGCAGCTTGGCCGGGGGGAATGAGCAGTTCTTC. Residues: CASSLAGGNEQFF.

V and J are TRBV7-9 and TRBJ1-6; D uncertain. Germline V lookup: CDR1 SEHNR, CDR2 FQNEAQ (reference sequence). This CDR3 spans 13 amino acids. V lost 5 bases to trimming and J lost 9 bases, with 11 bases between them. The CDR3 sequence: CASSPSGSSPLHF. CDR3 sequence (DNA): TGTGCCAGCAGCCCCTCCGGGTCTTCACCCCTCCACTTT.

The CDR3 DNA follows: TGTGCCAGCAGAAGGACTATTTACGAGCAGTACTTC. Translated, it gives CASRRTIYEQYF. This chain uses TRBV27 with TRBJ2-7; weak D call: TRBD2 (6 bases). V dropped 6 bases and J dropped 4 bases, with 10 bases sitting between them. This CDR3 has 12 residues. Germline V gives CDR1 MNHEY, CDR2 SMNVEV (reference sequence).

CDR3 amino acids: CASSLAALAGITGELFF. CDR3 DNA sequence: TGTGCCAGCAGCTTAGCCGCCCTAGCGGGAATCACCGGGGAGCTGTTTTTT. This sequence joins TRBV7-9 and TRBJ2-2; 9 nucleotides align to TRBD2. CDR1 and CDR2 (germline): SEHNR, FQNEAQ (reference sequence). Unmatched junction bases numbered 6, after V lost 0 bases and J lost 4 bases. The CDR3 runs to 17 residues.

The chain combines TRBV19 with TRBJ1-1; no definite D call. The CDR3 loop spans 15 amino acids. Germline values: CDR1 LNHDA, CDR2 SQIVND (reference sequence). Trimming removed 0 bases at V and 1 base at J, with 9 bases between. The CDR3: CASSIDPRPNTEAFF. The DNA for the CDR3 is TGTGCCAGTAGTATAGATCCCAGGCCGAACACTGAAGCTTTCTTT.

This chain connects TRBV2 to TRBJ1-2, with 9 nucleotides matching TRBD1. CDR1 is SNHLY, CDR2 FYNNEI, per germline. The CDR3 contains 14 residues. The J segment lost 3 bases and the V segment lost 8 bases, leaving 7 bases of the junction unmatched. DNA of the CDR3: TGTGCCAGCGGTCGGGGACAGGGTTACTATGGCTACACCTTC. Translated: CASGRGQGYYGYTF.

This chain links TRBV5-4 with TRBJ2-4; 7 bases line up with TRBD2. The length of the CDR3 is 15 residues. Germline lookup yields CDR1 SGHNT and CDR2 YYREEE (reference sequence). Trimming cost V 5 bases and J 6 bases; bases outside gene matches: 11. CDR3 residues: CASRQRGSRINIQYF. The CDR3 DNA reads as TGTGCCAGCAGACAGCGGGGATCCAGGATAAACATTCAGTACTTC.

This clone was counted a single time. The chain couples TRBV28 to TRBJ2-7; the D gene is possibly TRBD1 (5 bases). The CDR3 has 15 residues. V lost 6 bases and J lost 0, with 15 bases in between. Germline V gene data show CDR1 as MDHEN and CDR2 as SYDVKM. In DNA form, the CDR3 reads TGTGCCAGCAGGACAGCCGGTATGGCCTCCTACGAGCAGTACTTC. This encodes CASRTAGMASYEQYF.

This clone was observed a handful of times. The V call is TRBV30, the J call TRBJ1-5; 10 nucleotides align to TRBD1. The germline V gene has CDR1 GTSNPN and CDR2 SVGIG (reference sequence). This CDR3 region has 14 residues. With 2 bases clipped from V and 5 bases from J, the junction kept 3 bases outside the gene matches. For the CDR3, the DNA is TGTGCCTGGAGTCCCGGGACAGGGGATCAGCCCCAGCATTTT. Residues: CAWSPGTGDQPQHF.

This clone appeared a single time. CDR3 in DNA: TGTGCCAGCAGCCAAGTCCCGGGCAGGGGGCAAGAGACCCAGTACTTC. This encodes CASSQVPGRGQETQYF. V is TRBV14 and J is TRBJ2-5; TRBD1 aligns across 7 bases. V lost 1 base and J lost 2; bases outside the gene matches: 7. The CDR3 has 16 amino acids. The germline V gene has CDR1 SGHDN and CDR2 FVKESK.

This clone was seen once. The chain combines TRBV5-1 with TRBJ2-5; TRBD2 aligns across 14 bases. The CDR3 extends over 15 amino acids. Germline assignment: CDR1 SGHRS and CDR2 YFSETQ. Unmatched junction bases numbered 4, after V lost 4 bases and J lost 5 bases. The DNA for the CDR3 is TGCGCCAGCAGCGGACTAGCGGGAGGAGACGAGACCCAGTACTTC. This sequence encodes CASSGLAGGDETQYF.

The chain is built from TRBV12-5 and TRBJ1-1, with D perhaps matching TRBD1 (5 bases). CDR3 size: 14 residues. V shed 2 bases and J shed 5 bases, with 12 bases lying between them. The germline gives CDR1 LGHNT, CDR2 FRNRAP. CDR3 sequence (DNA): TGTGCTAGTGGTTTGCCAGGGATGTGGACTGAAGCTTTCTTT. Translating gives CASGLPGMWTEAFF.

The chain joins TRBV4-1 to TRBJ1-5; perhaps TRBD1 as D (5 bases). The V end lost 1 base, the J end lost 7 bases, and 14 bases lay between the germline ends. CDR1 and CDR2 (germline): MGHRA, YSYEKL. The CDR3 contains 15 residues. In nucleotides, the CDR3 is TGCGCCAGCAGCCAAGGCGGCAGGGAAGGACAGCCCCAGCATTTT. It yields the protein CASSQGGREGQPQHF.

CDR3 amino acids: CASSTIAGGYNEQFF. DNA for the CDR3: TGTGCCAGCAGTACGATAGCGGGGGGATACAATGAGCAGTTCTTC. The rearrangement uses TRBV6-6 and TRBJ2-1, with TRBD2 identical over 10 bases. Germline trimming cut 5 bases from V and 4 bases from J; bases unmatched to any gene: 5. Germline V CDR1 and CDR2: MNHNY, SVGAGI (reference sequence). CDR3 length equals 15 residues.

The chain employs TRBV18 and TRBJ1-2; no firm D call. V was pared by 6 bases and J by 5 bases, with 16 bases between. The CDR3 totals 14 residues. CDR1 is KGHSH and CDR2 is LQKENI in the germline V gene. The CDR3, as DNA: TGTGCCAGCTCCCCTGGACTGGACGGGTATGGCTACACCTTC. Amino acids: CASSPGLDGYGYTF.

V and J are TRBV30 and TRBJ1-2; unclear D gene. Germline V lookup: CDR1 GTSNPN, CDR2 SVGIG (reference sequence). Trimming pared 1 base from V and 0 bases from J, leaving 6 bases between. The CDR3 extends over 13 amino acids. The CDR3 region has the DNA TGTGCCTGGAGTGGTGAGCCTAACTATGGCTACACCTTC. This codes for CAWSGEPNYGYTF.

The CDR3 DNA sequence: TGTGCCAGCAGCGTTAGACAGGGTTCAGATACGCAGTATTTT. Translated: CASSVRQGSDTQYF. This chain connects TRBV9 to TRBJ2-3; 7 bases are shared with TRBD1. V lost 2 bases, J lost 4 bases, and 4 bases stayed unmatched. Germline values: CDR1 SGDLS, CDR2 YYNGEE. The CDR3 covers 14 residues.

V is TRBV4-1 and J is TRBJ1-2, with no clear D. Germline loops: CDR1 MGHRA, CDR2 YSYEKL. The CDR3 has 13 residues. Trimming pared 0 bases from V and 8 bases from J, leaving 10 bases between. CDR3: CASSQESRVGYTF. CDR3 nucleotides: TGCGCCAGCAGCCAAGAGAGTAGAGTCGGCTACACCTTC.

The chain carries TRBV11-3 and TRBJ2-6; 7 bases match TRBD2. The CDR3 covers 18 residues. After removal of 5 bases from V and 4 bases from J, the junction contained 14 bases not matched to a gene. Germline assignment: CDR1 SGHNT and CDR2 YENEEA. The CDR3 coding sequence is TGTGCCAGCAGCCCCGGACTAGGTGGAAAGGCCGGGGCCAACGTCCTGACTTTC. This encodes CASSPGLGGKAGANVLTF.